This paragraph covers one TCR beta chain sequence. Its antigen is currently unknown. A junction end diverges from the germline sequence, so it may reflect a read error. From 400 to 550 ng total RNA, TCR beta cDNA was generated with a primer in the constant region. Slightly modified ARM-PCR, run as three nested multiplex PCR rounds, produced the TCR beta libraries. The opening two PCR rounds, ten to eleven cycles each, paired TRBV1-TRBV30 forward primers with a C-beta reverse primer. TCRdb re-analysed the multiplex PCR reads in MiXCR, keeping a single row per CDR3 protein. The data hold tens of thousands of distinct CDR3 sequences, with 65% to 75% observed a single time. This sample stems from a study of tumor-infiltrating lymphocytes in primary liver carcinoma. Across the study: Regardless of tissue type, samples showed similar yields of roughly 3.65 to 7.5 million productive TCRbeta reads. Whole-study findings and limits: Tumors had a top-250-clone fraction that was significantly higher than blood (p = 0.039). The study found tumor-adjacent and tumor-blood pairs overlapped less than tumor region pairs.

Between about 17 and 34 mg of unsorted bulk tissue served as the source from which RNA and DNA were co-extracted. Surgical resection was used to treat these primary liver carcinoma patients. CDR3 length equals 17 residues. CDR1 and CDR2 (germline): MGHRA, YSYEKL. This chain joins TRBV4-1 and TRBJ2-1, with 11 bases that match TRBD2. The clonotype was recovered from a man aged 40-55 years with primary liver carcinoma and hepatitis B virus infection. The sample comprised tumor-adjacent normal liver tissue. Written as DNA, the CDR3 is TGCTCCAGTAGCCAAAGCGACACTAGCGGGAGCTACAATGAGCAGTTCTTC. It encodes CSSSQSDTSGSYNEQFF.